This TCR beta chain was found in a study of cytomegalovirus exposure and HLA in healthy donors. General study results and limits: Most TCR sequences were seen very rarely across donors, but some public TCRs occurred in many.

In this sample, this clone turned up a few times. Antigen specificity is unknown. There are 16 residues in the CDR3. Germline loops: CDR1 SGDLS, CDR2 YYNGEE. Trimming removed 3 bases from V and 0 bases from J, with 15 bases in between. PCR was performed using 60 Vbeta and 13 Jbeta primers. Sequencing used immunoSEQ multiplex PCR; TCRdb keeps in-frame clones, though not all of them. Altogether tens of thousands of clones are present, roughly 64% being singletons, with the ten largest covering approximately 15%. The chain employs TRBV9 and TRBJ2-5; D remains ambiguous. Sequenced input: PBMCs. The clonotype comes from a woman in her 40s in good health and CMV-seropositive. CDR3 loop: CASSGSPQIYQETQYF. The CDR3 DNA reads TGTGCCAGCAGCGGCTCCCCCCAGATTTACCAAGAGACCCAGTACTTC.